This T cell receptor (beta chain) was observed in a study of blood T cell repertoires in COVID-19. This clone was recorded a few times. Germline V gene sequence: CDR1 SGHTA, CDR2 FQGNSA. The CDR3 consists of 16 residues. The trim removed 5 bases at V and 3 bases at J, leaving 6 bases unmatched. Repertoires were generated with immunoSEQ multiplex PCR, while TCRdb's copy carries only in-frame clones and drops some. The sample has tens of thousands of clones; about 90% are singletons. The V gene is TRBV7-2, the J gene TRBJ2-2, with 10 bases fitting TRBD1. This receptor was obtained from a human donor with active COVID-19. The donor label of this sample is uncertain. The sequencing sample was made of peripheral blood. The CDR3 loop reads CASSGDRGSYTGELFF. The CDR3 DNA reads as TGTGCCAGCAGCGGGGACAGGGGCTCTTACACCGGGGAGCTGTTTTTT. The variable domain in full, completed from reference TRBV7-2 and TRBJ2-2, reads GAGVSQSPSNKVTEKGKDVELRCDPISGHTALYWYRQSLGQGLEFLIYFQGNSAPDKSGLPSDRFSAERTGGSVSTLTIQRTQQEDSAVYLCASSGDRGSYTGELFFGEGSRLTVL.